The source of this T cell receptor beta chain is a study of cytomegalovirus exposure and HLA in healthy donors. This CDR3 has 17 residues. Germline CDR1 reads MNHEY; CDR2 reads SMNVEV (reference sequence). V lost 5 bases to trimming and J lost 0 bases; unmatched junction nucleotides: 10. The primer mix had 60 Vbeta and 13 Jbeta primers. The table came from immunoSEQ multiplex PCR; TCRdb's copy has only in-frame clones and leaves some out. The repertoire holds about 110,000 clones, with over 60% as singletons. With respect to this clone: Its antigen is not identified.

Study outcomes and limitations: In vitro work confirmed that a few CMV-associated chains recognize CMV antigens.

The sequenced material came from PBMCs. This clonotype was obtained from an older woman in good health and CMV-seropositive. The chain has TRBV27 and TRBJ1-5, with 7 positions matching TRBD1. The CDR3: CASSPLDREYSNQPQHF. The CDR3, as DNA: TGTGCCAGCAGTCCCCTTGACAGGGAATATAGCAATCAGCCCCAGCATTTT.